This entry is about one T cell receptor (beta chain). How the authors handled the data: Quantification of nucleated cells was approximated via reference gene primer amplification. The table came from immunoSEQ multiplex PCR; TCRdb's copy has only in-frame clones and leaves some out. V, J and clone size are taken as reported in that table, and D and trimming were inferred from the DNA itself. The repertoire holds 40,000 to 45,000 clones, about 90% seen once, with 4.3% in the top ten. The data originate from a study of blood T cell repertoires in COVID-19. Study-level background: Acute and convalescent COVID-19 samples came from the United States, Italy and Spain. T cells, B-cell-depleted T cells, or PBMCs supplied cDNA or gDNA.

Germline CDR1 LGHNA, CDR2 YNFKEQ. This CDR3 is 17 amino acids long. V was clipped by 0 bases and J by 6 bases, with 18 bases between them. The receptor comes from a man in his sixties with acute or convalescent COVID-19. The sequencing sample was made of peripheral blood. The rearrangement links TRBV4-2 to TRBJ1-5; no clear D. The CDR3 region is CASSQDSNTGVLQPQHF. The DNA of the CDR3 is TGTGCCAGCAGCCAAGATTCGAACACGGGAGTCCTTCAGCCCCAGCATTTT.